This T cell receptor beta chain was sequenced for a study of CD8 T cells in Susac syndrome. An amount of RNA that ranged from 0.5 to 1 ug was reverse transcribed with random hexamers. Using its own MiXCR run on the immunoSEQ multiplex PCR reads, TCRdb lists one record per CDR3 protein. The sample consists of 300,000 or so distinct CDR3 sequences, about 90% of them appearing once. V lost 9 bases to trimming and J lost 0 bases, with 12 bases between them. The CDR3 extends over 14 amino acids. The multiple sclerosis controls consisted of treatment-naive patients with relapsing-remitting disease, either stable or active.

The chain uses TRBV12-3 or TRBV12-4 and TRBJ2-1; D remains ambiguous. What was sequenced was CD4+ T cells from PBMCs. This clonotype was obtained from a human donor with multiple sclerosis. CDR3 sequence reads: CASVRSRSYNEQFF. CDR3 nucleotide sequence: TGTGCCAGTGTGCGGAGCCGCTCCTACAATGAGCAGTTCTTC.